Each of the 20 T cell receptor beta chains below was sequenced from the same sample in a study of cytomegalovirus exposure and HLA in healthy donors. 60 Vbeta and 13 Jbeta primers were used in PCR. Sequencing used immunoSEQ multiplex PCR; TCRdb keeps in-frame clones, though not all of them. The table includes some 180,000 clones, approximately 9.5% detected once. The sequenced sample consisted of PBMCs. The receptors were sampled from a woman younger than 45 in good health and CMV-seropositive.

The chain joins TRBV7-8 to TRBJ1-2; 8 bases fit TRBD1. Looked up from germline, CDR1 is SGHVS and CDR2 is FQNEAQ. The CDR3 length is 14 residues. The V and J ends lost 0 bases and 4 bases, in that order; junction bases with no gene match: 1. CDR3 amino acids: CASSLATGGYGYTF. DNA of the CDR3: TGTGCCAGCAGCTTAGCCACAGGGGGCTATGGCTACACCTTC.

In its sample, this clone was seen a few times. V and J are TRBV6-5 and TRBJ2-3, with TRBD1 as a possible D gene (5 bases). CDR1 is MNHEY and CDR2 is SVGAGI in the germline V gene. Deletions cut 4 bases from V and 0 bases from J, with 8 bases between. The CDR3 sequence is 14 residues long. The CDR3 spells CASSLTASTDTQYF. The CDR3 DNA follows: TGTGCCAGCAGTTTGACAGCTAGCACAGATACGCAGTATTTT.

This clone was counted a few times. The genes are TRBV5-5 and TRBJ2-3; no clear D gene. Trimming shortened V by 0 bases and J by 6 bases, and 8 bases separated the two germline ends. CDR1 and CDR2 (germline): SGHKS, YYEKEE (reference sequence). CDR3 length: 13 residues. Here the CDR3 DNA reads TGTGCCAGCAGCTTGGCGGTATCGGATACGCAGTATTTT. As protein: CASSLAVSDTQYF.

This clone has more than one count but fewer than ten. The chain links TRBV25-1 to TRBJ1-5; TRBD1 is a possible D gene (5 bases). The V gene's germline CDR1 is MGHDK and CDR2 SYGVNS. This CDR3 is 13 amino acids long. Trimming stripped 3 bases from V and 6 bases from J, with 9 bases between. The DNA for the CDR3 is TGTGCCAGCAGTGATGGGGGGTTTCAGCCCCAGCATTTT. It specifies CASSDGGFQPQHF.

The V and J genes are TRBV6-1 and TRBJ2-7; TRBD2 matches at 11 bases. From germline, CDR1 is MNHNS and CDR2 SASEGT. V lost 0 bases, J lost 2 bases, and 9 bases stayed unmatched. This CDR3 spans 18 amino acids. The CDR3 DNA reads as TGTGCCAGCAGTGAAGCAGATAGCGGGAGGGCCCGACCCTACGAGCAGTACTTC. It specifies CASSEADSGRARPYEQYF.

The chain couples TRBV27 to TRBJ1-2, with D perhaps matching TRBD1 (6 bases). CDR3 length: 15 residues. Germline loops: CDR1 MNHEY, CDR2 SMNVEV (reference sequence). Trimming cost V 6 bases and J 1 base, with 15 bases left between them. The CDR3 nucleotides read TGTGCCAGCAGAATGCGGACAGCAATTAACTATGGCTACACCTTC. Translation: CASRMRTAINYGYTF.

The CDR3 spells CASSIGDRGGNQPQHF. The CDR3 DNA sequence: TGTGCCAGTAGTATTGGGGACAGGGGAGGCAATCAGCCCCAGCATTTT. This chain joins TRBV19 and TRBJ1-5; 10 nucleotides line up with TRBD1. Germline CDR1 and CDR2: LNHDA and SQIVND (reference sequence). The V gene end was trimmed by 3 bases and the J gene end by 2 bases; junction bases not matched to a gene: 4. The CDR3 loop spans 16 amino acids.

The chain carries TRBV5-1 and TRBJ2-5; TRBD2 aligns across 13 bases. The CDR3 is made up of 16 amino acids. V dropped 5 bases and J dropped 5; count of bases not matched to a gene: 9. Germline V gene data show CDR1 as SGHRS and CDR2 as YFSETQ. The CDR3 region has the DNA TGCGCCAGCAGGCGTTGGACTAGCGGGAGCACGGAGACCCAGTACTTC. This sequence encodes CASRRWTSGSTETQYF.

This clone showed up just a few times. The CDR3 DNA sequence: TGTGCCAGCAGCCGGGAGACCCAGTACTTC. This sequence encodes CASSRETQYF. The chain is built from TRBV21-1 and TRBJ2-5; the table's D call of TRBD2 was not tested on the DNA. TRBV21-1 is a pseudogene segment. The CDR3 sequence is 10 residues long.

In this sample, this clone turned up a few times. The chain combines TRBV2 with TRBJ2-7, with 13 bases lining up with TRBD2. V lost 5 bases to trimming and J lost 1 base; unmatched junction nucleotides: 11. The CDR3 totals 18 residues. CDR1 SNHLY and CDR2 FYNNEI come from the germline V gene. In nucleotides, the CDR3 is TGTGCCAGCAGTTATCCGGGACTAGCGGGGTATGGATCCTACGAGCAGTACTTC. This gives the protein CASSYPGLAGYGSYEQYF.

The chain combines TRBV11-2 with TRBJ2-7, with D maybe TRBD2 (7 bases). V was trimmed by 6 bases and J by 6 bases, leaving 18 bases between them. Germline lookup yields CDR1 SGHAT and CDR2 FQNNGV. The CDR3 length is 14 residues. CDR3 sequence reads: CASSRGGLQGEQYF. CDR3 nucleotide sequence: TGTGCCAGCAGTAGGGGGGGACTCCAGGGCGAGCAGTACTTC.

This clone was observed a few times. V is TRBV5-4 and J is TRBJ2-2; D is undetermined. Germline V gene sequence: CDR1 SGHNT, CDR2 YYREEE (reference sequence). The CDR3 is 11 amino acids. The ends were cut back, 3 bases at V and 14 bases at J, with 11 bases in the middle. The CDR3 sequence is CASSSGSDLFF. CDR3 nucleotides: TGTGCCAGCAGCTCCGGGTCGGATCTGTTTTTT.

Only a few counts were recorded for this clone. The chain couples TRBV30 to TRBJ2-7, with 8 nucleotides matching TRBD2. The CDR3 runs to 14 residues. Germline CDR1 and CDR2: GTSNPN and SVGIG (reference sequence). With V trimmed by 3 bases and J by 3 bases, 7 bases remained unmatched. CDR3 DNA: TGTGCCTGGAGCCCTGGACTAGCTGGCTACGAGCAGTACTTC. This encodes CAWSPGLAGYEQYF.

The chain recombines TRBV7-2 with TRBJ2-1; D is undetermined. Deletions cut 2 bases from V and 5 bases from J, with 16 bases between. This CDR3 has 16 residues. Germline V gene sequence: CDR1 SGHTA, CDR2 FQGNSA. The DNA of the CDR3 is TGTGCCAGCAGCTTATATCCCAGAGCGAGTGACAATGAGCAGTTCTTC. The encoded protein is CASSLYPRASDNEQFF.

The chain links TRBV6-6 to TRBJ1-1; TRBD1 aligns across 7 bases. This CDR3 is 13 amino acids long. Germline loops: CDR1 MNHNY, CDR2 SVGAGI (reference sequence). V shed 4 bases and J 6 bases; nucleotides not matched to a gene: 5. CDR3 in amino acids: CASSSQGRPEAFF. In DNA, the CDR3 is TGTGCCAGCAGTTCACAGGGGCGACCTGAAGCTTTCTTT.

This clone was seen more than once but under ten times. V usage is TRBV9 and J usage is TRBJ1-1; possible D gene TRBD1, 6 bases. The CDR3 loop spans 18 amino acids. V lost 5 bases and J lost 3, with 26 bases in between. The germline gives CDR1 SGDLS, CDR2 YYNGEE. DNA for the CDR3: TGTGCCAGCAGACCCACCGGGACACCGAACGGGTTGGACACTGAAGCTTTCTTT. Translated: CASRPTGTPNGLDTEAFF.

The table lists this clone with a few counts. The chain carries TRBV29-1 and TRBJ2-7; 7 nucleotides align to TRBD2. Germline CDR1 reads SQVTM; CDR2 reads ANQGSEA. The CDR3 has 14 amino acids. Unmatched junction bases numbered 8, after V lost 4 bases and J lost 2 bases. The CDR3 region has the DNA TGCAGCGTTGGAGCGGGACGCGGAACCTACGAGCAGTACTTC. Amino acids: CSVGAGRGTYEQYF.

The sample holds a few counts of this clone. J is TRBJ1-3 and V is TRBV29-1; 7 positions match TRBD1. The CDR3 runs 14 residues. Germline lookup yields CDR1 SQVTM and CDR2 ANQGSEA. The trim removed 7 bases at V and 5 bases at J, leaving 11 bases unmatched. The DNA of the CDR3 is TGCAGCGCCGGGGACAGTCAAGGGAGAAACACCATATATTTT. Protein sequence: CSAGDSQGRNTIYF.

The rearrangement joins TRBV7-8 to TRBJ2-5; TRBD1 matches 7 bases. The CDR3 consists of 14 residues. The germline V gene encodes CDR1 SGHVS and CDR2 FQNEAQ. Losses at the gene ends were 3 bases for V and 1 base for J; bases not matched to a gene: 2. This chain's CDR3 is CASSFGTAQETQYF. The CDR3 DNA follows: TGTGCCAGCAGCTTCGGGACAGCCCAAGAGACCCAGTACTTC.

The rearrangement uses TRBV30 and TRBJ1-1, with 7 positions matching TRBD1. The CDR3 sequence is 16 residues long. Germline CDR1 reads GTSNPN; CDR2 reads SVGIG (reference sequence). Losses at the gene ends were 5 bases for V and 0 bases for J; bases not matched to a gene: 12. The CDR3 is CAWGQTAGTVNTEAFF. The DNA of the CDR3 is TGTGCCTGGGGACAAACTGCCGGGACAGTGAACACTGAAGCTTTCTTT.